These 6 T cell receptor beta chains were all obtained from the same sample, sequenced in a study of sequential checkpoint blockade in melanoma. Treatment denoted: randomized to nivolumab then ipilimumab (arm A) or the reverse (arm B). Using immunoSEQ multiplex PCR, the repertoire was profiled, and TCRdb retains in-frame clones only, with some absent. The sample lists over 750 clones, 25% seen once, with almost 25% in the top ten. Source: tumor tissue (inferred from file names), taken from a patient given nivolumab and ipilimumab in sequence. The receptors derive from a human donor with melanoma.

The chain links TRBV19 to TRBJ2-2; D gene uncertain. The CDR3 contains 14 residues. Trimming left V 6 bases short and J 1 base short, with 9 bases between. CDR1 is LNHDA and CDR2 is SQIVND in the germline V gene (reference sequence). The CDR3 nucleotides are TGTGCCAGTAGATCTTCAGGGAACACCGGGGAGCTGTTTTTT. It is translated as CASRSSGNTGELFF.

This clone counts as medium-sized. V and J are TRBV11-3 and TRBJ2-1; D is uncertain. The CDR3 runs 14 residues. V gave up 3 bases and J gave up 4 bases, with 10 bases separating them. Germline CDR1 and CDR2: SGHNT and YENEEA. The CDR3 DNA reads TGTGCCAGCAGCTTGCTGTGGCCTTACAATGAGCAGTTCTTC. This sequence encodes CASSLLWPYNEQFF.

This clone showed up just a few times. The chain links TRBV4-1 to TRBJ2-1, with D perhaps TRBD1 (6 bases). The V end lost 4 bases, the J end lost 10 bases, and 14 bases lay between the germline ends. CDR1 is MGHRA and CDR2 is YSYEKL in the germline V gene. The CDR3 has 13 residues. The CDR3: CASSPLQGKEQFF. The CDR3 nucleotides are TGCGCCAGCAGCCCATTACAGGGCAAGGAGCAGTTCTTC.

This clone is medium-sized by share. This chain uses TRBV11-3 with TRBJ2-3; 10 bases align to TRBD1. This CDR3 comprises 16 residues. Per germline, CDR1 SGHNT and CDR2 YENEEA. Losses at the gene ends were 5 bases for V and 2 bases for J; bases not matched to a gene: 7. This chain's CDR3 is CASSPRTGGDTDTQYF. Here the CDR3 DNA reads TGTGCCAGCAGCCCCAGGACAGGGGGGGACACAGATACGCAGTATTTT.

The rearrangement joins TRBV6-8 to TRBJ2-5; D gene uncertain. The V gene's germline CDR1 is MNHGY and CDR2 SAAAGT. V lost 5 bases to trimming and J lost 2 bases, with 12 bases between them. This CDR3 spans 14 amino acids. The CDR3 sequence is CASSSSLSQETQYF. The DNA of the CDR3 is TGTGCCAGCAGTAGTTCCTTGAGTCAAGAGACCCAGTACTTC.

The chain is built from TRBV19 and TRBJ1-5; D unresolved. Germline V gives CDR1 LNHDA, CDR2 SQIVND (reference sequence). Trimming removed 8 bases from V and 4 bases from J, with 18 bases in between. The CDR3 is made up of 15 amino acids. This chain's CDR3 is CASERTGNGNQPQHF. The CDR3 DNA follows: TGTGCCAGTGAAAGGACGGGGAACGGGAATCAGCCCCAGCATTTT.